This note documents a single T cell receptor beta chain sequence. The data belong to a study of OX40 agonist ivuxolimab in advanced cancers. With 5 bases clipped from V and 6 bases from J, the junction kept 10 bases outside the gene matches. Germline-derived CDR1 and CDR2 are SGHAT and FQDESV (reference sequence). This CDR3 has 14 amino acids. Profiled with immunoSEQ multiplex PCR; TCRdb holds only in-frame clones, not every one. The sample records 30,000 to 35,000 clones, approximately 79% being singletons. The chain links TRBV11-1 to TRBJ2-7, with 7 bases identical to TRBD1. This clonotype was sampled from an adult with an advanced solid tumor such as melanoma, head and neck, liver or kidney cancer. This sample comprised CD4+ or CD8+ T cells sorted from blood, obtained in a trial of the OX40 agonist ivuxolimab. The CDR3 nucleotides are TGTGCCAGCAGCCAGACAGGGTTTAATGCCGAGCAGTACTTC. This codes for CASSQTGFNAEQYF.